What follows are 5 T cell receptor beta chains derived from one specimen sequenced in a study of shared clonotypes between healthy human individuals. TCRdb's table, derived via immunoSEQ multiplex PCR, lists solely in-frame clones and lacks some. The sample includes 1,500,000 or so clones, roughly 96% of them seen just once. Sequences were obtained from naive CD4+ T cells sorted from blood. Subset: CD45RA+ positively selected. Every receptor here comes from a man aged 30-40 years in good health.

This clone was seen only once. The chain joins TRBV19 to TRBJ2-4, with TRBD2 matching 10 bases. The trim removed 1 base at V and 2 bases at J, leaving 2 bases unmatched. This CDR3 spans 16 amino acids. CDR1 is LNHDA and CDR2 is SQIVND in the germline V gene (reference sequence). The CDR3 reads CASSIASGRTKNIQYF. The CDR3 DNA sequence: TGTGCCAGTAGTATAGCTAGCGGGAGAACCAAAAACATTCAGTACTTC.

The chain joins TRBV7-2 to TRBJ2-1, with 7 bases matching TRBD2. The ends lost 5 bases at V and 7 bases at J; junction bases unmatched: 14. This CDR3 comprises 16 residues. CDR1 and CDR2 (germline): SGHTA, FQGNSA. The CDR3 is CASSTVAGHGGNEQFF. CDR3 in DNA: TGTGCCAGCAGCACAGTAGCGGGCCACGGGGGGAATGAGCAGTTCTTC.

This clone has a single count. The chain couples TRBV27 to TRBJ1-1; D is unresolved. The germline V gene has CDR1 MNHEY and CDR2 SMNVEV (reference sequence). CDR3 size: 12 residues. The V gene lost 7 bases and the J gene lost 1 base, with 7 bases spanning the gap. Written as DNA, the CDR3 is TGTGCCAGCATTGCTGCGAACACTGAAGCTTTCTTT. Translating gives CASIAANTEAFF.

The DNA for the CDR3 is TGTGCCAGCAGCCCACGACAGGGTCTCAACGAGCAGTACTTC. This sequence encodes CASSPRQGLNEQYF. J is TRBJ2-7 and V is TRBV7-2, with 7 bases aligning to TRBD1. J gave up 5 bases and V 5 bases, and 9 bases lay outside the gene matches. Germline V gene lookup returns CDR1 SGHTA and CDR2 FQGNSA. The CDR3 sequence is 14 residues long.

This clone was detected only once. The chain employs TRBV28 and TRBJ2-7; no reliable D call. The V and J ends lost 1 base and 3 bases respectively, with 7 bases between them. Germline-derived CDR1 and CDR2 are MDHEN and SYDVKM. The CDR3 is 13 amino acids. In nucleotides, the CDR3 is TGTGCCAGCAGTTTATCTGGATACTACGAGCAGTACTTC. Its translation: CASSLSGYYEQYF.